This passage covers 15 T cell receptor beta chains from one sample sequenced in a study of blood T cell dynamics during melanoma immunotherapy. Method: immunoSEQ multiplex PCR; TCRdb's copy keeps in-frame clones and lacks some. The data contain more than 15,000 clones, roughly 83% of them singletons. Time point here: pre-treatment baseline. Sequencing used blood, obtained from a patient treated with checkpoint blockade. All receptors derive from a human donor with melanoma.

This chain connects TRBV28 to TRBJ2-7; a possible D gene is TRBD2 (5 bases). The germline V gene encodes CDR1 MDHEN and CDR2 SYDVKM. Trimming cost V 9 bases and J 6 bases, with 15 bases left between them. The CDR3 is made up of 12 amino acids. The CDR3 region is CASYKLAGEQYF. CDR3 DNA sequence: TGTGCCAGTTATAAACTGGCGGGCGAGCAGTACTTC. Full variable domain (missing parts from reference TRBV28 and TRBJ2-7): DVKVTQSSRYLVKRTGEKVFLECVQDMDHENMFWYRQDPGLGLRLIYFSYDVKMKEKGDIPEGYSVSREKKERFSLILESASTNQTSMYLCASYKLAGEQYFGPGTRLTVT.

The CDR3 DNA is TGCGCCAGCAGCCTGGGGACCGGGAGGACCTACGAGCAGTACTTC. This codes for CASSLGTGRTYEQYF. The V gene is TRBV5-1, the J gene TRBJ2-7; 7 positions agree with TRBD2. This CDR3 spans 15 amino acids. V shed 4 bases and J 2 bases; nucleotides not matched to a gene: 9. Germline V gene sequence: CDR1 SGHRS, CDR2 YFSETQ.

The chain joins TRBV2 to TRBJ1-5; 11 bases agree with TRBD1. Germline V gene lookup returns CDR1 SNHLY and CDR2 FYNNEI. This CDR3 comprises 14 residues. Trimming removed 7 bases from V and 5 bases from J; junction bases left unmatched: 4. The CDR3 protein is CASTGDRGYQPQHF. The CDR3 DNA is TGTGCCAGCACGGGGGACAGGGGGTATCAGCCCCAGCATTTT.

The chain combines TRBV7-3 with TRBJ2-1; possibly TRBD1 for D (6 bases). V shed 8 bases and J shed 9 bases, with 20 bases lying between them. Germline CDR1 reads SGHTA; CDR2 reads FQGTGA. The CDR3 contains 14 residues. In nucleotides, the CDR3 is TGTGCCAGCTCTTTGGGGGCCGGGCGTTCTGAGCAGTTCTTC. Amino acids: CASSLGAGRSEQFF.

The rearrangement joins TRBV5-5 to TRBJ1-3; a weak D match, TRBD1 (5 bases). The CDR3 length is 16 residues. Trimming removed 1 base at V and 0 bases at J, with 11 bases between. Germline V gene data show CDR1 as SGHKS and CDR2 as YYEKEE (reference sequence). The CDR3 DNA reads TGTGCCAGCAGCTTGCCCTTGGGGCTCTCTGGAAACACCATATATTTT. This sequence encodes CASSLPLGLSGNTIYF.

The rearrangement joins TRBV18 to TRBJ2-3; TRBD2 is a possible D gene (5 bases). Germline loops: CDR1 KGHSH, CDR2 LQKENI. The CDR3 runs to 15 residues. Trimming took 6 bases from V and 6 from J, leaving 19 bases between them. The CDR3 loop reads CASSALHGRPDTQYF. Here the CDR3 DNA reads TGTGCCAGCTCCGCCTTGCATGGGAGACCCGATACGCAGTATTTT.

This clone appeared once. The V call is TRBV11-2, the J call TRBJ2-5, with D possibly being TRBD2 (6 bases). The J call may be incorrect, as the DNA end agrees better with TRBJ2-7. This CDR3 has 16 amino acids. Germline CDR1 is SGHAT and CDR2 is FQNNGV. The CDR3 sequence is CASSPIRRAGTYEQYF. CDR3 in DNA: TGTGCCAGCAGCCCGATCCGGAGGGCGGGCACCTACGAGCAGTACTTC.

The chain recombines TRBV11-2 with TRBJ2-7, with D unresolved. Germline CDR1 and CDR2: SGHAT and FQNNGV. The V end lost 1 base, the J end lost 6 bases, and 7 bases lay between the germline ends. This CDR3 spans 12 amino acids. DNA of the CDR3: TGTGCCAGCAGCTTAGGGACGGGCGAGCAGTACTTC. As protein: CASSLGTGEQYF.

This clone has a handful of counts. One end of the junction varies from germline; a read error may be responsible. This chain links TRBV7-9 with TRBJ1-2; TRBD1 agrees at 8 bases. The CDR3 runs to 11 residues. From germline, CDR1 is SEHNR and CDR2 FQNEAQ (reference sequence). The DNA of the CDR3 is TGTGCCAGCAGCCCAGGACAGGGCTCTGCCTTC. It specifies CASSPGQGSAF.

The V and J genes are TRBV5-5 and TRBJ1-1; D not resolved. The V and J ends lost 0 bases and 1 base respectively, with 4 bases between them. The CDR3 consists of 13 residues. Germline values: CDR1 SGHKS, CDR2 YYEKEE (reference sequence). CDR3 sequence reads: CASSLVKNTEAFF. Written as DNA, the CDR3 is TGTGCCAGCAGCTTGGTCAAGAACACTGAAGCTTTCTTT.

The chain links TRBV6-6 to TRBJ2-7; TRBD2 is a possible D gene (6 bases). Trimming pared 7 bases from V and 2 bases from J, leaving 12 bases between. This CDR3 region has 13 residues. Germline CDR1 MNHNY, CDR2 SVGAGI (reference sequence). CDR3 DNA sequence: TGTGCCAGCAACGCGGGACGTGCCTACGAGCAGTACTTC. Its translation is CASNAGRAYEQYF.

The rearrangement uses TRBV2 and TRBJ1-5, with a possible D match to TRBD1 (6 bases). Germline lookup yields CDR1 SNHLY and CDR2 FYNNEI. The CDR3 spans 16 residues. V lost 8 bases and J 1 base, leaving 18 bases between the germline ends. Written as DNA, the CDR3 is TGTGCCAGCGGGGACGGACAGAAACTCAGCAATCAGCCCCAGCATTTT. Protein sequence: CASGDGQKLSNQPQHF.

There are a few counts of this clone. This chain joins TRBV11-2 and TRBJ1-3, with D possibly matching TRBD1 (5 bases). V lost 3 bases, J lost 3 bases, and 9 bases lay in between. The CDR3 contains 14 residues. Germline values: CDR1 SGHAT, CDR2 FQNNGV. The CDR3 sequence: CASSFGTYGNTIYF. The CDR3, as DNA: TGTGCCAGCAGCTTCGGGACGTATGGAAACACCATATATTTT.

The chain joins TRBV11-3 to TRBJ1-2, with 9 bases identical to TRBD1. Germline assignment: CDR1 SGHNT and CDR2 YENEEA. The CDR3 is 12 residues long. Unmatched junction bases numbered 2, after V lost 5 bases and J lost 7 bases. In DNA, the CDR3 is TGTGCCAGCAGCGCGGACAGGGGTGGCTACACCTTC. Translated: CASSADRGGYTF. Filled out from reference TRBV11-3 and TRBJ1-2, the complete variable domain reads EAGVVQSPRYKIIEKKQPVAFWCNPISGHNTLYWYLQNLGQGPELLIRYENEEAVDDSQLPKDRFSAERLKGVDSTLKIQPAELGDSAVYLCASSADRGGYTFGSGTRLTVV.

This chain uses TRBV18 with TRBJ1-1, with TRBD1 matching 10 bases. The V segment lost 3 bases and the J segment 1 base; nucleotides outside the gene matches: 8. Per germline, CDR1 KGHSH and CDR2 LQKENI. The CDR3 is 17 residues long. The CDR3 here is CASSPSIRDRGNTEAFF. CDR3 nucleotide sequence: TGTGCCAGCTCACCGAGTATCCGGGACAGGGGGAACACTGAAGCTTTCTTT.